This T cell receptor (beta chain) was recovered during a study of shared clonotypes between healthy human individuals. Produced via immunoSEQ multiplex PCR; TCRdb's table is partial and in-frame only. The sample includes 230,000 or so clones, 60% to 80% of them seen just once. CDR1 and CDR2 (germline): WSHSY, SAAADI. This CDR3 is built from 13 residues. Trimming took off 7 bases at V and 1 base at J, with 11 bases between the two ends. The TCR was taken from a man aged 25-45 years in good health. The chain carries TRBV10-2 and TRBJ2-7; D is ambiguous. The sequenced sample consisted of memory CD4+ T cells sorted from blood. The subset is: CD45RA-negative fraction. The DNA for the CDR3 is TGCGCCAGCACCGGCGCCCTATCCTACGAGCAGTACTTC. It encodes CASTGALSYEQYF.